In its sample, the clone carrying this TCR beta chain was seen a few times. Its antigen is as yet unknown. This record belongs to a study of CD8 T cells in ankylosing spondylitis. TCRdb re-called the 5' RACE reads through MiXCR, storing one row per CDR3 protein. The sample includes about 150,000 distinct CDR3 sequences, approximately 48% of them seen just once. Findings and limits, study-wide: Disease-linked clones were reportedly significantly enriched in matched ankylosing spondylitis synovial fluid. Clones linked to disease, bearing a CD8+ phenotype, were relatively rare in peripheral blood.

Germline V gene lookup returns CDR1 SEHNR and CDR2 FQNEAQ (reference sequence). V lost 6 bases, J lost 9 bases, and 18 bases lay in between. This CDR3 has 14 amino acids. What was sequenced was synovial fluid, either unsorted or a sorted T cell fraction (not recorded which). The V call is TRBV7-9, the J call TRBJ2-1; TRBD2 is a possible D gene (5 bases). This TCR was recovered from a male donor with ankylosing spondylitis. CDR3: CASSLPLTGGEQFF. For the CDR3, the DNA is TGTGCCAGCAGTCTCCCCCTAACCGGAGGTGAGCAGTTCTTC.